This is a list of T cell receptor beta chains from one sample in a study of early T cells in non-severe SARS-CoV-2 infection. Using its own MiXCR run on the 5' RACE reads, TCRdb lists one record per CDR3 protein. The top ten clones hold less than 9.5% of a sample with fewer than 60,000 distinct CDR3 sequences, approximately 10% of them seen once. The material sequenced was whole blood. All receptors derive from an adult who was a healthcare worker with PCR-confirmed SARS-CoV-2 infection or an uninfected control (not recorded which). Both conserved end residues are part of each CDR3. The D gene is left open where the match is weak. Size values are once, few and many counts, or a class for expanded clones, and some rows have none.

cdr3_aa: CSVERTAAGTEVFF; cdr3_nt: TGCAGCGTTGAAAGGACGGCGGCGGGGACTGAAGTTTTCTTT; j_call: TRBJ1-1; d_call: NA; clone_size: many; v_call: TRBV29-1
cdr3_aa: CSAREGHREYEQYF; cdr3_nt: TGCAGTGCTAGAGAAGGCCACAGGGAGTACGAGCAGTACTTC; j_call: TRBJ2-7; d_call: NA; clone_size: many; v_call: TRBV20-1
cdr3_aa: CASSRKPNTQYF; cdr3_nt: TGTGCCAGCAGCAGAAAACCTAATACGCAGTATTTT; j_call: TRBJ2-3; d_call: NA; clone_size: few; v_call: TRBV13
cdr3_aa: CASTETTSGSYQETQYF; cdr3_nt: TGTGCCAGCACCGAAACGACTAGCGGGAGCTATCAAGAGACCCAGTACTTC; j_call: TRBJ2-5; d_call: TRBD2; clone_size: NA; v_call: TRBV2
cdr3_aa: CASRLGTSYEQYF; cdr3_nt: TGTGCCAGCAGACTGGGGACTAGTTACGAGCAGTACTTC; j_call: TRBJ2-7; d_call: TRBD2; clone_size: few; v_call: TRBV12-3/TRBV12-4
cdr3_aa: CASSPAPGASNSPLHF; cdr3_nt: TGTGCCAGCAGCCCAGCCCCGGGGGCAAGTAATTCACCCCTCCACTTT; j_call: TRBJ1-6; d_call: NA; clone_size: many; v_call: TRBV7-9
cdr3_aa: CASRGSSGDVNTQYF; cdr3_nt: TGTGCCAGCAGGGGGTCTAGCGGGGACGTGAATACGCAGTATTTT; j_call: TRBJ2-3; d_call: TRBD2; clone_size: NA; v_call: TRBV7-8
cdr3_aa: CSVEDLAGVSYNEQFF; cdr3_nt: TGCAGCGTTGAAGATCTGGCGGGAGTGTCTTACAATGAGCAGTTCTTC; j_call: TRBJ2-1; d_call: TRBD2; clone_size: NA; v_call: TRBV29-1
cdr3_aa: CASSEVGTGAQEQYF; cdr3_nt: TGTGCCAGCAGCGAGGTCGGGACCGGAGCCCAGGAGCAGTACTTC; j_call: TRBJ2-7; d_call: NA; clone_size: NA; v_call: TRBV9
cdr3_aa: CATSSPGGNEKLFF; cdr3_nt: TGTGCCACCAGCAGTCCGGGCGGTAATGAAAAACTGTTTTTT; j_call: TRBJ1-4; d_call: NA; clone_size: many; v_call: TRBV15
cdr3_aa: CASSVWTAPGELFF; cdr3_nt: TGTGCCAGCAGCGTCTGGACTGCCCCCGGGGAGCTGTTTTTT; j_call: TRBJ2-2; d_call: NA; clone_size: NA; v_call: TRBV9
cdr3_aa: CASSLTGSTGYTF; cdr3_nt: TGTGCCAGCAGTTTGACAGGGTCGACTGGCTACACCTTC; j_call: TRBJ1-2; d_call: TRBD1; clone_size: many; v_call: TRBV28
cdr3_aa: CSVEAPGGVLAFF; cdr3_nt: TGCAGCGTTGAAGCCCCTGGTGGAGTTCTGGCTTTCTTT; j_call: TRBJ1-1; d_call: NA; clone_size: few; v_call: TRBV29-1
cdr3_aa: CATSESFGGPNTGELFF; cdr3_nt: TGTGCCACCAGTGAGAGTTTTGGGGGACCAAACACCGGGGAGCTGTTTTTT; j_call: TRBJ2-2; d_call: NA; clone_size: NA; v_call: TRBV24-1
cdr3_aa: CASSLAVGEQYF; cdr3_nt: TGTGCCAGCAGCTTAGCCGTAGGCGAGCAGTACTTC; j_call: TRBJ2-7; d_call: NA; clone_size: NA; v_call: TRBV7-2
cdr3_aa: CASKARMGPQPFAYEQYF; cdr3_nt: TGTGCCAGCAAGGCCCGCATGGGACCCCAACCCTTCGCCTACGAGCAGTACTTC; j_call: TRBJ2-7; d_call: NA; clone_size: many; v_call: TRBV2
cdr3_aa: CASSGQGHQPQHF; cdr3_nt: TGTGCCAGCAGTGGACAGGGCCATCAGCCCCAGCATTTT; j_call: TRBJ1-5; d_call: TRBD1; clone_size: many; v_call: TRBV12-3/TRBV12-4
cdr3_aa: CSVGLIPYEQYF; cdr3_nt: TGCAGCGTCGGACTGATACCCTACGAGCAGTACTTC; j_call: TRBJ2-7; d_call: NA; clone_size: many; v_call: TRBV29-1
cdr3_aa: CASSRSRANEQFF; cdr3_nt: TGTGCCAGCAGCAGATCAAGGGCTAATGAGCAGTTCTTC; j_call: TRBJ2-1; d_call: NA; clone_size: many; v_call: TRBV11-2
cdr3_aa: CASSRQDVRSEAFF; cdr3_nt: TGTGCCAGCAGCCGTCAGGACGTGAGAAGCGAAGCTTTCTTT; j_call: TRBJ1-1; d_call: NA; clone_size: many; v_call: TRBV11-2
cdr3_aa: CASSPGRNPYEQYF; cdr3_nt: TGTGCCAGCAGCCCAGGGAGAAACCCCTACGAGCAGTACTTC; j_call: TRBJ2-7; d_call: NA; clone_size: many; v_call: TRBV5-4
cdr3_aa: CASRLSVPSRGQFF; cdr3_nt: TGTGCCAGCAGGCTTAGCGTTCCCTCAAGGGGGCAGTTCTTC; j_call: TRBJ2-1; d_call: NA; clone_size: NA; v_call: TRBV6-2/TRBV6-3
cdr3_aa: CASSDPRTGKNYGYTF; cdr3_nt: TGCGCCAGCAGCGACCCCCGGACCGGTAAAAACTATGGCTACACCTTC; j_call: TRBJ1-2; d_call: NA; clone_size: many; v_call: TRBV5-1
cdr3_aa: CASSGTGLGRGDEKLFF; cdr3_nt: TGTGCCAGCAGCGGGACAGGTCTCGGAAGGGGGGATGAAAAACTGTTTTTT; j_call: TRBJ1-4; d_call: TRBD1; clone_size: many; v_call: TRBV25-1
cdr3_aa: CASSRLREAFF; cdr3_nt: TGTGCCAGTAGTAGACTCCGTGAAGCTTTCTTT; j_call: TRBJ1-1; d_call: NA; clone_size: few; v_call: TRBV19
cdr3_aa: CASSSEVEGDGYTF; cdr3_nt: TGCGCCAGCAGCTCGGAGGTTGAGGGAGATGGCTACACCTTC; j_call: TRBJ1-2; d_call: NA; clone_size: NA; v_call: TRBV5-1
cdr3_aa: CSARNTGGGNSPLHF; cdr3_nt: TGCAGTGCTAGGAACACAGGGGGCGGGAATTCACCCCTCCACTTT; j_call: TRBJ1-6; d_call: TRBD1; clone_size: many; v_call: TRBV20-1
cdr3_aa: CASSLGTVEAFF; cdr3_nt: TGTGCCAGCAGCTTAGGGACAGTTGAAGCTTTCTTT; j_call: TRBJ1-1; d_call: NA; clone_size: NA; v_call: TRBV7-9
cdr3_aa: CASSLDPAGFSYEQYF; cdr3_nt: TGTGCCAGCAGCTTGGATCCTGCGGGATTCTCCTACGAGCAGTACTTC; j_call: TRBJ2-7; d_call: NA; clone_size: few; v_call: TRBV5-8
cdr3_aa: CASSGMASYEQYF; cdr3_nt: TGCGCCAGCAGTGGGATGGCTTCCTACGAGCAGTACTTC; j_call: TRBJ2-7; d_call: NA; clone_size: many; v_call: TRBV10-2
cdr3_aa: CASSLRPGTDAYEQYF; cdr3_nt: TGTGCCAGCAGCCTAAGGCCCGGGACGGATGCCTACGAGCAGTACTTC; j_call: TRBJ2-7; d_call: NA; clone_size: NA; v_call: TRBV7-8
cdr3_aa: CASSMGQGARVLQPQHF; cdr3_nt: TGTGCCAGTAGTATGGGACAGGGGGCGCGAGTCTTACAGCCCCAGCATTTT; j_call: TRBJ1-5; d_call: TRBD1; clone_size: many; v_call: TRBV19
cdr3_aa: CASSEAALEAFF; cdr3_nt: TGTGCCAGCAGTGAAGCGGCCCTAGAAGCTTTCTTT; j_call: TRBJ1-1; d_call: NA; clone_size: NA; v_call: TRBV6-1
cdr3_aa: CASRTQGADNQPQHF; cdr3_nt: TGTGCCAGCAGGACGCAGGGGGCGGACAATCAGCCCCAGCATTTT; j_call: TRBJ1-5; d_call: TRBD1; clone_size: few; v_call: TRBV12-3/TRBV12-4
cdr3_aa: CASSDSYGYTF; cdr3_nt: TGTGCCAGCAGCGACAGCTATGGCTACACCTTC; j_call: TRBJ1-2; d_call: NA; clone_size: NA; v_call: TRBV9
cdr3_aa: CASSFVRQGATFFSYNEQFF; cdr3_nt: TGTGCCAGCAGTTTCGTAAGACAGGGGGCCACTTTTTTTTCCTACAATGAGCAGTTCTTC; j_call: TRBJ2-1; d_call: TRBD1; clone_size: NA; v_call: TRBV27
cdr3_aa: CASTRTANTEAFF; cdr3_nt: TGTGCCAGCACTAGGACAGCTAACACTGAAGCTTTCTTT; j_call: TRBJ1-1; d_call: NA; clone_size: NA; v_call: TRBV6-1
cdr3_aa: CASSTTGGIAKNIQYF; cdr3_nt: TGTGCCAGCAGCACAACCGGGGGAATAGCCAAAAACATTCAGTACTTC; j_call: TRBJ2-4; d_call: NA; clone_size: many; v_call: TRBV7-9
cdr3_aa: CASSLSTVLLFF; cdr3_nt: TGTGCCAGCAGTTTATCTACAGTATTACTGTTTTTT; j_call: TRBJ1-4; d_call: NA; clone_size: NA; v_call: TRBV28
cdr3_aa: CASSQEARDPPYEQYF; cdr3_nt: TGTGCCAGCAGCCAAGAGGCGAGGGATCCCCCCTACGAGCAGTACTTC; j_call: TRBJ2-7; d_call: NA; clone_size: NA; v_call: TRBV14
cdr3_aa: CSAGFTSRETRAKNIQYF; cdr3_nt: TGCAGTGCTGGATTTACTAGCAGGGAGACAAGAGCCAAAAACATTCAGTACTTC; j_call: TRBJ2-4; d_call: NA; clone_size: NA; v_call: TRBV20-1
cdr3_aa: CSAEGQGSSDTQYF; cdr3_nt: TGCAGTGCGGAGGGACAGGGGAGTTCGGATACGCAGTATTTT; j_call: TRBJ2-3; d_call: TRBD1; clone_size: few; v_call: TRBV20-1
cdr3_aa: CASAGQVTGELFF; cdr3_nt: TGTGCCTCCGCAGGACAGGTCACCGGGGAGCTGTTTTTT; j_call: TRBJ2-2; d_call: TRBD1; clone_size: NA; v_call: TRBV7-2